A single sample is the source of the 7 T cell receptor beta chains below, sequenced in a study of blood T cell repertoires in COVID-19. Here immunoSEQ multiplex PCR was the method, and the copy in TCRdb shows in-frame clones only, minus some. The data hold some 40,000 clones, with 70% to 90% observed a single time. Sequenced input: peripheral blood. The receptors were sampled from a man between 65 and 85 years old with acute or convalescent COVID-19.

The V and J genes are TRBV19 and TRBJ1-4; TRBD1 aligns across 7 bases. Germline loops: CDR1 LNHDA, CDR2 SQIVND (reference sequence). Losses at the gene ends were 6 bases for V and 6 bases for J; bases not matched to a gene: 7. This CDR3 contains 14 residues. CDR3 loop: CASRITGEHEKLFF. CDR3 bases: TGTGCCAGTAGGATTACAGGGGAGCATGAAAAACTGTTTTTT.

J is TRBJ2-7 and V is TRBV18; no firm D call. CDR1 and CDR2 (germline): KGHSH, LQKENI. V was cut by 6 bases and J by 6 bases, with 12 bases left in between. This CDR3 spans 12 amino acids. The DNA for the CDR3 is TGTGCCAGCTCGGTATCTAGAGGCGAGCAGTACTTC. Translation gives CASSVSRGEQYF.

This chain uses TRBV4-3 with TRBJ1-1, with 7 nucleotides matching TRBD1. After removal of 4 bases from V and 1 base from J, the junction contained 3 bases not matched to a gene. The CDR3 consists of 14 residues. Per the germline V gene, CDR1 is LGHNA and CDR2 is YSLEER. The CDR3 loop is CASSPDRQNTEAFF. The CDR3 DNA is TGCGCCAGCAGCCCGGACAGGCAGAACACTGAAGCTTTCTTT.

This rearrangement joins TRBV6-1 to TRBJ1-2; 10 bases are a match to TRBD1. With V trimmed by 1 base and J by 8 bases, 7 bases remained unmatched. This CDR3 is built from 15 residues. The germline V gene encodes CDR1 MNHNS and CDR2 SASEGT. This CDR3 reads CASSEGQGAREGYTF. The CDR3 DNA sequence: TGTGCCAGCAGTGAAGGACAGGGGGCACGGGAGGGCTACACCTTC.

The chain employs TRBV10-3 and TRBJ1-5, with 10 bases that match TRBD1. The CDR3 totals 17 residues. V was pared by 2 bases and J by 0 bases, with 4 bases of the junction left unmatched. CDR1 is ENHRY and CDR2 is SYGVKD in the germline V gene. This chain's CDR3 is CAISEGTGDYSNQPQHF. Here the CDR3 DNA reads TGTGCCATCAGTGAGGGGACAGGGGATTATAGCAATCAGCCCCAGCATTTT.

The V gene is TRBV7-3, the J gene TRBJ1-6; 9 bases agree with TRBD1. With V trimmed by 0 bases and J by 9 bases, 6 bases remained unmatched. CDR3 length: 16 amino acids. Germline lookup yields CDR1 SGHTA and CDR2 FQGTGA. DNA for the CDR3: TGTGCCAGCAGCTTAACGGGAACAGGGGGCGGTTCACCCCTCCACTTT. It specifies CASSLTGTGGGSPLHF.

This chain uses TRBV7-2 with TRBJ2-3; 7 bases agree with TRBD2. J gave up 4 bases and V 3 bases, and 4 bases lay outside the gene matches. The germline V gene has CDR1 SGHTA and CDR2 FQGNSA. CDR3 size: 14 residues. CDR3 nucleotides: TGTGCCAGCAGCTTCGGACTAGGGGCAGATACGCAGTATTTT. Its translation is CASSFGLGADTQYF.